A selection of T cell receptor beta chains follows, all from one sample in a study of intratumoral heterogeneity in liver cancer. Assay used: immunoSEQ multiplex PCR; TCRdb lists only in-frame clones, some missing. The sample holds approximately 20,000 clones, around 67% seen once. The sequences come from tumor-adjacent normal tissue, collected before any cancer treatment. The receptors were gathered from an older woman with hepatocellular carcinoma. CDR3s include the opening cysteine and the closing phenylalanine or tryptophan. A D gene is named only where the DNA matches it firmly. Clone size is stated in some rows and not others, as once, few, many or a class when expanded.

-	-	TRBV18	TRBJ1-5	CASSTTRDQPQHF	TGTGCCAGCTCAACGACCAGGGATCAGCCCCAGCATTTT
TRBD1	-	TRBV4-1	TRBJ2-1	CASSPGTVKNNEQFF	TGCGCCAGCAGCCCCGGGACAGTTAAAAATAATGAGCAGTTCTTC
-	-	TRBV6-5	TRBJ2-4	CASSLGNIQYF	TGTGCCAGCAGTCTAGGGAACATTCAGTACTTC
-	-	TRBV6-1	TRBJ2-7	CASSESLGRQQYF	TGTGCCAGCAGTGAAAGTTTAGGGCGGCAGCAGTACTTC
-	-	TRBV30	TRBJ2-5	CAWSLGGDQETQYF	TGTGCCTGGAGTTTAGGAGGGGACCAAGAGACCCAGTACTTC
-	-	TRBV10-1	TRBJ2-3	CASSPGDTDTQYF	TGCGCCAGCAGTCCCGGGGACACAGATACGCAGTATTTT
TRBD1	-	TRBV5-8	TRBJ1-2	CASSIGVQGAQGYTF	TGTGCCAGCAGCATTGGAGTACAGGGGGCGCAGGGCTACACCTTC
-	-	TRBV5-6	TRBJ2-4	CASSFQGSVAKNIQYF	TGTGCCAGCAGCTTTCAAGGATCGGTAGCCAAAAACATTCAGTACTTC
-	-	TRBV18	TRBJ1-1	CASSPPGLSDRSTFF	TGTGCCAGCTCACCACCGGGGCTCTCCGACAGGTCTACCTTCTTT
TRBD1	-	TRBV6-1	TRBJ1-2	CASSETGTGGYGYTF	TGTGCCAGCAGTGAAACCGGGACAGGGGGCTATGGCTACACCTTC
-	-	TRBV7-9	TRBJ1-3	CASSFGEAGNTIYF	TGTGCCAGCAGCTTTGGGGAGGCGGGAAACACCATATATTTT
-	few	TRBV29-1	TRBJ2-1	CSVQAGWGNEQFF	TGCAGCGTTCAGGCAGGGTGGGGAAATGAGCAGTTCTTC
-	-	TRBV12-3/TRBV12-4	TRBJ2-3	CASSRDTQYF	TGTGCCAGCAGTAGGGATACGCAGTATTTT
-	-	TRBV28	TRBJ2-5	CASMEGNQETQYF	TGTGCCAGCATGGAAGGGAACCAAGAGACCCAGTACTTC
TRBD2	-	TRBV5-4	TRBJ2-1	CASSLVAGENNEQFF	TGTGCCAGCAGCTTGGTCGCGGGAGAAAACAATGAGCAGTTCTTC
TRBD1	-	TRBV28	TRBJ2-7	CASRPGDREYEQYF	TGTGCCAGCAGACCCGGGGACAGGGAGTACGAGCAGTACTTC
-	-	TRBV28	TRBJ1-1	CASSYLLVGGRLMNTEAFF	TGTGCCAGCAGTTATCTCTTAGTGGGGGGTAGGCTAATGAACACTGAAGCTTTCTTT
-	-	TRBV30	TRBJ2-1	CACTRSEYNEQFF	TGTGCCTGCACCCGGTCAGAGTACAATGAGCAGTTCTTC
-	-	TRBV5-5	TRBJ1-3	CASSLDLFTSSGNTIYF	TGTGCCAGCAGCTTGGACCTATTCACCAGCTCTGGAAACACCATATATTTT
-	-	TRBV28	TRBJ2-3	CATGVGTDTQYF	TGTGCCACAGGGGTAGGCACAGATACGCAGTATTTT
-	-	TRBV30	TRBJ1-2	CAWTPARLGYTF	TGTGCCTGGACCCCGGCCCGCCTCGGCTACACCTTC
-	-	TRBV19	TRBJ2-1	CASSIDGYNEQFF	TGTGCCAGTAGTATCGACGGGTACAATGAGCAGTTCTTC
-	-	TRBV6-2/TRBV6-3	TRBJ2-2	CASSYLRGTGELFF	TGTGCCAGCAGTTACTTGCGGGGCACCGGGGAGCTGTTTTTT
-	-	TRBV10-3	TRBJ2-7	CAISVTGLEQYF	TGTGCCATCAGCGTTACAGGGCTCGAGCAGTACTTC
-	once	TRBV7-9	TRBJ1-2	CASTKPTRGREGYTF	TGTGCCAGCACCAAGCCAACGCGGGGCAGGGAAGGCTACACCTTC
TRBD2	-	TRBV5-4	TRBJ2-7	CASSRTSGSYEQYF	TGTGCCAGCAGCCGGACTAGCGGGTCTTACGAGCAGTACTTC
-	-	TRBV5-6	TRBJ2-6	CASSEEKFSGANVLTF	TGTGCCAGCAGCGAAGAGAAGTTCTCTGGGGCCAACGTCCTGACTTTC
TRBD1	-	TRBV2	TRBJ1-6	CASSPTGTGGSPLHF	TGTGCCAGCAGTCCTACCGGGACAGGGGGTTCACCCCTCCACTTT
-	few	TRBV28	TRBJ1-2	CASSPTFLFFNYGYTF	TGTGCCAGCAGTCCAACCTTTCTCTTCTTTAACTATGGCTACACCTTC
TRBD2	-	TRBV30	TRBJ2-2	CAWSASGRNTGELFF	TGTGCCTGGAGTGCTAGCGGGAGGAATACCGGGGAGCTGTTTTTT
-	-	TRBV29-1	TRBJ2-1	CSVEGIPGESYNEQFF	TGCAGCGTAGAGGGGATTCCGGGAGAATCCTACAATGAGCAGTTCTTC
TRBD1	-	TRBV27	TRBJ1-1	CASIPQGVGTEAFF	TGTGCCAGCATACCCCAGGGGGTCGGCACTGAAGCTTTCTTT
-	-	TRBV21-1	TRBJ1-2	CASSKLADRNYGYTF	TGTGCCAGCAGCAAACTCGCCGACCGTAACTATGGCTACACCTTC
TRBD2	-	TRBV6-5	TRBJ2-3	CASSPTSDTDTQYF	TGTGCCAGCAGCCCGACTAGCGACACAGATACGCAGTATTTT
TRBD2	few	TRBV4-1	TRBJ2-7	CASSQLFASGSYEQYF	TGCGCCAGCAGCCAATTATTCGCTAGCGGCTCCTACGAGCAGTACTTC
-	-	TRBV6-4	TRBJ1-2	CASKGLDLPESYGYTF	TGTGCCAGCAAAGGGCTCGACCTTCCTGAGTCCTATGGCTACACCTTC
TRBD2	-	TRBV28	TRBJ2-1	CASSTYGLDNEQFF	TGTGCCAGCAGTACTTACGGACTAGACAATGAGCAGTTCTTC
-	-	TRBV2	TRBJ1-2	CASGGQPGTPRSGYTF	TGTGCCAGCGGAGGTCAACCCGGGACGCCAAGGAGTGGCTACACCTTC
-	-	TRBV4-1	TRBJ2-5	CASSQMGETQYF	TGCGCCAGCAGCCAAATGGGGGAGACCCAGTACTTC
-	-	TRBV3-1/TRBV3-2	TRBJ1-3	CASSPRGQQGNTIYF	TGTGCCAGCAGCCCACGCGGACAGCAGGGAAACACCATATATTTT
-	few	TRBV9	TRBJ1-6	CASSVSSGRGSPLHF	TGTGCCAGCAGCGTATCTTCAGGTCGGGGTTCACCCCTCCACTTT
TRBD2	-	TRBV5-1	TRBJ2-3	CASSPVAGLVSDTQYF	TGCGCCAGCAGCCCCGTGGCGGGACTAGTCTCAGATACGCAGTATTTT
-	once	TRBV5-1	TRBJ1-6	CASSLGQGIDNSPLHF	TGCGCCAGCAGCTTGGGGCAGGGGATTGACAATTCACCCCTCCACTTT
TRBD2	few	TRBV7-2	TRBJ2-1	CASSLWREAPYNEQFF	TGTGCCAGCAGCTTATGGCGGGAGGCCCCCTACAATGAGCAGTTCTTC
TRBD1	-	TRBV6-5	TRBJ1-4	CASSRDRFDEKLFF	TGTGCCAGCAGCCGGGACAGGTTTGATGAAAAACTGTTTTTT
TRBD2	-	TRBV6-1	TRBJ2-2	CASSGTSGSVTTGELFF	TGTGCCAGCAGTGGGACTAGCGGGAGTGTGACCACCGGGGAGCTGTTTTTT
TRBD1	-	TRBV9	TRBJ2-7	CASSVGTGLAGDEQYF	TGTGCCAGCAGCGTAGGGACAGGCCTGGCCGGGGACGAGCAGTACTTC
-	-	TRBV5-5	TRBJ2-6	CASSESSYSNGANVLTF	TGTGCCAGCAGCGAGAGCAGTTATTCAAATGGGGCCAACGTCCTGACTTTC
-	-	TRBV5-6	TRBJ2-2	CASSLGLGLGELFF	TGTGCCAGCAGCTTGGGTTTGGGACTCGGGGAGCTGTTTTTT
TRBD1	-	TRBV3-1/TRBV3-2	TRBJ2-7	CASTPGQGTYEQYF	TGTGCCAGCACCCCGGGACAGGGAACGTACGAGCAGTACTTC
TRBD2	-	TRBV6-5	TRBJ2-7	CASREASGSYEQYF	TGTGCCAGCAGGGAGGCTAGCGGCTCCTACGAGCAGTACTTC
-	-	TRBV18	TRBJ2-1	CASSPGYNEQFF	TGTGCCAGCTCCCCCGGTTACAATGAGCAGTTCTTC
-	-	TRBV19	TRBJ1-2	CASKKAQTPYGYTF	TGTGCCAGCAAAAAGGCACAAACCCCCTATGGCTACACCTTC
-	-	TRBV28	TRBJ1-6	CASRVGRGNSPLHF	TGTGCCAGCAGGGTGGGCAGGGGTAATTCACCCCTCCACTTT
-	-	TRBV6-6	TRBJ2-7	CASRGDITNYEQYF	TGTGCCAGCAGGGGGGACATAACTAACTACGAGCAGTACTTC
-	-	TRBV29-1	TRBJ1-2	CSVEKPKQGSYGYTF	TGCAGCGTTGAAAAACCTAAACAGGGTTCCTATGGCTACACCTTC
-	few	TRBV5-1	TRBJ2-7	CASSLGSVGTYEQYF	TGCGCCAGCAGCTTGGGCAGCGTGGGAACCTACGAGCAGTACTTC
-	medium-sized	TRBV7-9	TRBJ1-2	CASSFGIEYGYTF	TGTGCCAGCAGCTTTGGGATAGAATATGGCTACACCTTC
-	-	TRBV6-5	TRBJ2-7	CAAQSLGEQYF	TGTGCCGCGCAGTCCCTAGGCGAGCAGTACTTC
-	-	TRBV3-1/TRBV3-2	TRBJ1-6	CASSQGVRINSPLHF	TGTGCCAGCAGCCAAGGTGTCAGGATTAATTCACCCCTCCACTTT